The sequence of this T cell receptor beta chain was determined in a study of cytotoxic CD8 clonotypes in ibrutinib-treated CLL. Assay: immunoSEQ multiplex PCR; the TCRdb copy retains only in-frame clones and omits some. The data show approximately 190,000 clones, with around 70% seen just once and 5.9% held by the top ten. The V and J ends lost 3 bases and 5 bases, in that order; junction bases with no gene match: 12. The CDR3 is made up of 16 amino acids. Germline V gives CDR1 MNHNS, CDR2 SASEGT. The sequence derives from a human donor with chronic lymphocytic leukemia. The J gene is TRBJ1-2, the V gene TRBV6-1, with 7 positions matching TRBD1. The material was PBMCs, obtained after 12 months of ibrutinib treatment. The CDR3 here is CASSEVTGALRYGYTF. The CDR3 bases are TGTGCCAGCAGTGAGGTTACAGGGGCCCTGAGATATGGCTACACCTTC.